Here is one T cell receptor (beta chain) with its context. This sample stems from a study of T cells in tuberculosis. Overall study: CD1B tetramers identified T cells specific for mycobacterial lipid GMM. Study-wide results and caveats: Low-affinity CD1B-GMM tetramer-binding T cells may have been missed.

Cells were sorted from thawed PBMC rested overnight and stained with GMM-loaded CD1B tetramer, viability dye and anti-CD3. The CD1B tetramers carried C32 glucose monomycolate purified from Rhodococcus equi. Tetramer-sorted PBMC had been CD14 monocyte-depleted before freezing. From each donor, about 100,000 tetramer-negative cells were sorted. Germline CDR1 reads SGHVS; CDR2 reads FQNEAQ. The CDR3 has 14 amino acids. V was pared by 1 base and J by 1 base, with 5 bases between. The assay was immunoSEQ multiplex PCR, and TCRdb's table has in-frame clones only and misses some. The sample holds 70,000 to 95,000 clones, just over 90% seen once.

Sequenced sample: CD1b-GMM tetramer-negative cells sorted from PBMCs. V gene TRBV7-8 combines with J gene TRBJ1-5; D is unclear. The origin of this receptor is an adult woman with latent tuberculosis. This chain's CDR3 is CASSLDESNQPQHF. CDR3 sequence (DNA): TGTGCCAGCAGCTTAGATGAGAGCAATCAGCCCCAGCATTTT. The whole variable domain, remainder taken from reference TRBV7-8 and TRBJ1-5, is GAGVSQSPRYKVAKRGQDVALRCDPISGHVSLFWYQQALGQGPEFLTYFQNEAQLDKSGLPSDRFFAERPEGSVSTLKIQRTQQEDSAVYLCASSLDESNQPQHFGDGTRLSIL.